Listed below are T cell receptor beta chains from one sample, sequenced in a study of blood T cell repertoires in COVID-19. Assay used: immunoSEQ multiplex PCR; TCRdb lists only in-frame clones, some missing. The table lists approximately 79,000 clones, more than 65% of them singletons, with under 25% in the top ten. The sequenced material came from peripheral blood. These receptors originate from a woman between 50 and 59 years old with acute or convalescent COVID-19. The CDR3 runs from the conserved cysteine through the conserved F or W. Each record gives: J gene, clone size, D gene, V gene, CDR3 DNA, CDR3 protein. D genes are given only for firm matches. Where a row states a size, it is once, few, many or the class of an expanded clone; other rows omit it.

TRBJ2-7,-,TRBD2,TRBV9,TGTGCCAGCAGCCCCCCGGGGGGGAACGAGCAGTACTTC,CASSPPGGNEQYF
TRBJ2-5,-,-,TRBV7-6,TGTGCCAGCAGACTAGGAGGGGGCCAGGAGACCCAGTACTTC,CASRLGGGQETQYF
TRBJ2-1,-,-,TRBV15,TGTGCCACCAGCAGAGATTCAGGTAATGAGCAGTTCTTC,CATSRDSGNEQFF
TRBJ1-6,few,-,TRBV10-2,TGCGCCAGCAGTCAAGACAGGCGGGATTCACCCCTCCACTTT,CASSQDRRDSPLHF
TRBJ2-4,-,-,TRBV3-1/TRBV3-2,TGTGCCAGCAGTCTCAGGGCCCCTACAGCCAAAAACATTCAGTACTTC,CASSLRAPTAKNIQYF
TRBJ1-2,-,TRBD1,TRBV19,TGTGCCAGTAGTACGGAGACAGGGACTAACTATGGCTACACCTTC,CASSTETGTNYGYTF
TRBJ1-4,few,TRBD1,TRBV5-1,TGCGCCAGCAGCTTGGACACAGGGGGTGAAAAACTGTTTTTT,CASSLDTGGEKLFF
TRBJ2-1,-,TRBD2,TRBV7-2,TGTGCCAGCAGCCCGACCGGGGGGAGGTCGGGCAATGAGCAGTTCTTC,CASSPTGGRSGNEQFF
TRBJ1-2,-,TRBD1,TRBV5-1,TGCGCCAGCAGTCCGGGACAGGGCCATGGCTACACCTTC,CASSPGQGHGYTF
TRBJ2-1,-,TRBD2,TRBV4-2,TGTGCCAGCAGCCAAGCAGCGGGGTTTAACAATGAGCAGTTCTTC,CASSQAAGFNNEQFF
TRBJ2-7,-,-,TRBV27,TGTGCCAGCAGTGCCCAGGGGGGCTACGAGCAGTACTTC,CASSAQGGYEQYF
TRBJ1-1,-,TRBD1,TRBV6-6,TGTGCCAGCACCTATCCAGGGGGGAACACTGAAGCTTTCTTT,CASTYPGGNTEAFF
TRBJ2-1,-,TRBD2,TRBV27,TGTGCCAGCAGCAGGGAGGGATACAATGAGCAGTTCTTC,CASSREGYNEQFF
TRBJ2-7,-,TRBD1,TRBV9,TGTGCCAGCAGCCCTCCCCCTGGGACAGGCCGCTACGAGCAGTACTTC,CASSPPPGTGRYEQYF
TRBJ2-7,-,-,TRBV28,TGTGCCAGCAGTTTTGGGAGCTCCTACGAGCAGTACTTC,CASSFGSSYEQYF
TRBJ1-1,once,-,TRBV3-1/TRBV3-2,TGTGCCAGCAGTCGACGGAGTAACAGGATCGAAGCTTTCTTT,CASSRRSNRIEAFF
TRBJ2-1,-,TRBD1,TRBV30,TGTGCCTGGAGGGGACAGGGCTATGGCAATGAGCAGTTCTTC,CAWRGQGYGNEQFF
TRBJ2-5,-,TRBD2,TRBV12-5,TGTGCTAGTGGTTTTTGGGCCCTAGCGGGGGCGAAGACCCAGTACTTC,CASGFWALAGAKTQYF
TRBJ2-3,once,TRBD2,TRBV24-1,TGTGCCACCAGTGACGTCCCTAGCGGGAGGGCGGCAGATACGCAGTATTTT,CATSDVPSGRAADTQYF
TRBJ2-1,-,TRBD2,TRBV5-1,TGCGCCAGCAGCCCCCTGACGGGGGGGCCACATGAGCAGTTCTTC,CASSPLTGGPHEQFF
TRBJ1-2,once,-,TRBV11-2,TGTGCCAGCAGCTTAGTCCGGGGGGGTGGCTACACCTTC,CASSLVRGGGYTF
TRBJ2-7,-,-,TRBV6-2/TRBV6-3,TGTGCCAGCAGTTTGGGGCTTGCCGAGCAGTACTTC,CASSLGLAEQYF
TRBJ1-1,-,TRBD1,TRBV9,TGTGCCAGCAGCCCAACAGGGGTTTCGAACACTGAAGCTTTCTTT,CASSPTGVSNTEAFF
TRBJ1-1,-,TRBD1,TRBV7-9,TGTGCCAGCAGCACGCGTCCGGGACAGGAGGGAGTGAACACTGAAGCTTTCTTT,CASSTRPGQEGVNTEAFF
TRBJ2-3,-,-,TRBV7-2,TGTGCCAGCAGCTTAGTTTCCGCAGATACGCAGTATTTT,CASSLVSADTQYF
TRBJ1-2,-,TRBD1,TRBV6-5,TGTGCCAGCAGACCAGGGGGCGAGTTCTATGGCTACACCTTC,CASRPGGEFYGYTF
TRBJ1-1,-,-,TRBV3-1/TRBV3-2,TGTGCCAGCAGTCTTCGGGGGGGAGGGACTGAAGCTTTCTTT,CASSLRGGGTEAFF
TRBJ1-5,-,-,TRBV6-1,TGTGCCAGCAGTGATGGGTGGCTGGGCGGGGGAATGGGTTTACATCAGCCCCAGCATTTT,CASSDGWLGGGMGLHQPQHF
TRBJ2-5,-,TRBD2,TRBV14,TGTGCCAGCAGCCAACGAACTAGCGGGGCGGAGACCCAGTACTTC,CASSQRTSGAETQYF